This TCR beta chain was captured in a study of blood T cell repertoires in COVID-19. In the study overall: Donors in the United States, Italy and Spain gave samples during acute or convalescent COVID-19. In each case, the material was cDNA or gDNA derived from T cells, B-cell-depleted T cells, or PBMCs.

As processed by the authors: Reference gene primer amplification gave nucleated cell count estimates. The table came from immunoSEQ multiplex PCR; TCRdb's copy has only in-frame clones and leaves some out. That table supplies the V and J calls and clone size; D and trimming were determined from the DNA. The sample includes about 190,000 clones, around 87% of them seen just once. CDR3 length: 16 amino acids. V was trimmed by 2 bases and J by 2 bases, leaving 13 bases between them. CDR1 and CDR2 from the germline V gene are MNHEY and SVGEGT. The sequencing sample was made of peripheral blood. This clonotype originated in a man aged 50 to 60 with acute or convalescent COVID-19. The rearrangement joins TRBV6-2 or TRBV6-3 to TRBJ1-5, with D possibly matching TRBD1 (5 bases). The CDR3, as DNA: TGTGCCAGCAGTTACCCTGGACATTTTCGCAATCAGCCCCAGCATTTT. It codes for CASSYPGHFRNQPQHF.